This T cell receptor beta chain was sequenced in a study of identical twins. Overall study results and limits: Memory repertoires showed no such pattern, whereas abundant cord blood beta clonotypes carried fewer insertions. Low generation probability was overrepresented in out-of-frame alpha sequences shared by twins. Invariant MAIT and iNKT cells may have partly biased zero-insertion analyses.

Template switching added a universal primer binding site, and final cDNA carried unique molecular identifiers. TCRdb called the 5' RACE reads again in MiXCR, with one record for every CDR3 protein. Of 350,000 to 400,000 distinct CDR3 sequences listed, about 10% are singletons. This clonotype was observed a few times. Its specificity is not known. The V gene's germline CDR1 is MNHEY and CDR2 SVGAGI. V shed 5 bases, J shed 4 bases, and the junction held 3 bases outside the gene matches. This CDR3 is 15 amino acids long. The rearrangement uses TRBV6-5 and TRBJ2-3; TRBD2 matches 13 bases. The receptor's source is a woman aged 50 to 60 in good health. The sample taken for sequencing was naive T cells sorted from blood. In DNA form, the CDR3 reads TGTGCCAGCAGTATGGGACTAGCGGGACCAGATACGCAGTATTTT. It is translated as CASSMGLAGPDTQYF.